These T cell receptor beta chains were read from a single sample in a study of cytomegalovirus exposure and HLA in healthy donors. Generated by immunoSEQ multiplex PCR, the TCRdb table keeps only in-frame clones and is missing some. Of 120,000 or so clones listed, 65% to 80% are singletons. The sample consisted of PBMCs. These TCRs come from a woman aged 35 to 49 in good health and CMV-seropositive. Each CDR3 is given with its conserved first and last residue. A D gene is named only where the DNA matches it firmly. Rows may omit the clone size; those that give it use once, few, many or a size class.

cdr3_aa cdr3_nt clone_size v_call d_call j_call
CASGEAGGGQPQHF TGTGCCAGTGGGGAGGCAGGGGGCGGTCAGCCCCAGCATTTT . TRBV27 TRBD1 TRBJ1-5
CASSQDLYEQFF TGCGCCAGCAGCCAAGATCTGTATGAGCAGTTCTTC . TRBV4-3 . TRBJ2-1
CASTQGSYEQYF TGTGCCAGCACCCAGGGATCCTACGAGCAGTACTTC . TRBV28 . TRBJ2-7
CASGLKTDTQYF TGTGCCAGCGGGCTAAAGACAGATACGCAGTATTTT . TRBV6-1 . TRBJ2-3
CASSLDPLSANYGYTF TGTGCCAGCAGCTTGGACCCACTGAGTGCTAACTATGGCTACACCTTC . TRBV5-4 . TRBJ1-2
CASSPAGNSNQPQHF TGTGCCAGCAGTCCGGCAGGTAATAGCAATCAGCCCCAGCATTTT . TRBV6-1 . TRBJ1-5
CASSPPGRDYSNQPQHF TGTGCCAGCTCACCACCGGGCAGGGATTATAGCAATCAGCCCCAGCATTTT . TRBV18 . TRBJ1-5
CASSQEGGAGELFF TGCGCCAGCAGCCAAGAAGGGGGTGCCGGGGAGCTGTTTTTT . TRBV4-3 . TRBJ2-2
CASSSPDLTGALSPLHF TGTGCCAGCAGCTCCCCAGATCTGACAGGGGCCCTTTCACCCCTCCACTTT . TRBV7-6 TRBD1 TRBJ1-6
CASSHPTGTGEEKLFF TGCGCCAGCAGCCATCCCACCGGGACAGGGGAAGAAAAACTGTTTTTT few TRBV4-1 TRBD1 TRBJ1-4
CASSGPSPGQTGNTIYF TGTGCCAGCAGTGGCCCCTCTCCGGGACAGACTGGAAACACCATATATTTT few TRBV6-1 TRBD1 TRBJ1-3
CASSLETGQGRHGYTF TGCGCCAGCAGCTTGGAGACGGGACAGGGGCGCCATGGCTACACCTTC . TRBV5-1 TRBD1 TRBJ1-2
CASSLELTGENYGYTF TGTGCCAGCAGCTTAGAGCTAACAGGAGAGAACTATGGCTACACCTTC . TRBV11-1 . TRBJ1-2
CATAGQGYNEQFF TGTGCCACCGCAGGACAGGGCTACAATGAGCAGTTCTTC . TRBV19 TRBD1 TRBJ2-1
CASSVVGLGELFF TGTGCCAGCAGCGTCGTGGGGCTCGGGGAGCTGTTTTTT once TRBV9 . TRBJ2-2
CASRTGGDGRELFF TGTGCCAGCAGAACGGGGGGGGACGGACGGGAGCTGTTTTTT . TRBV6-5 TRBD2 TRBJ2-2
CASSLASGGIEKLFF TGTGCCAGCAGCTTGGCCTCAGGGGGGATAGAAAAACTGTTTTTT . TRBV5-4 TRBD1 TRBJ1-4
CASSLLGGLSQETQYF TGTGCTAGCAGCTTATTGGGGGGGCTGTCCCAAGAGACCCAGTACTTC . TRBV7-7 . TRBJ2-5